This T cell receptor beta chain was recorded in a study of Tregs in tolerant kidney transplant recipients. Study-level points and caveats: Validation in larger populations is needed because few patients were studied. Tregs expanded with activated donor B cells seemed most donor-specific. This study did not directly address biological reproducibility.

TCRdb's copy holds only in-frame clones and misses some; the assay was immunoSEQ multiplex PCR. The sample consists of roughly 120,000 clones, roughly 93% of them appearing once. Details on this clone: Its antigen is undetermined.

Germline V gives CDR1 MNHEY, CDR2 SMNVEV (reference sequence). V gave up 3 bases and J gave up 3 bases; unmatched junction bases: 10. The CDR3 is made up of 16 amino acids. The receptor was isolated from a human donor in good health. This chain joins TRBV27 and TRBJ2-7; 8 bases are a match to TRBD2. The material sequenced was CD4+ T cells from blood. CDR3 in amino acids: CASSFTTSGGGYEQYF. The CDR3, as DNA: TGTGCCAGCAGTTTCACTACTAGCGGCGGGGGCTACGAGCAGTACTTC.